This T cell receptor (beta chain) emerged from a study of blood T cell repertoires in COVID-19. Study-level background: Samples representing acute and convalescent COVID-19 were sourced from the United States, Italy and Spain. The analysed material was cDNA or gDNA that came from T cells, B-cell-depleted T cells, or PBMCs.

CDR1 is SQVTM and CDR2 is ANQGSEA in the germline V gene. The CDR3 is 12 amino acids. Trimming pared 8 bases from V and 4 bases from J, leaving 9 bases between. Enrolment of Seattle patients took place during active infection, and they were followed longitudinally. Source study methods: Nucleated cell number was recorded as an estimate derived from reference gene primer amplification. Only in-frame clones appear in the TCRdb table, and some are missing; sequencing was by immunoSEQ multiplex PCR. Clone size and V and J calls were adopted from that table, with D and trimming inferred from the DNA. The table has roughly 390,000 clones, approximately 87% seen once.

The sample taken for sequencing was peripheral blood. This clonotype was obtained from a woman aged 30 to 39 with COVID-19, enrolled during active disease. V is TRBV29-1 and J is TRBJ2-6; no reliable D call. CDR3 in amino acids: CSTTEGANVLTF. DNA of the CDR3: TGCAGCACAACGGAGGGGGCCAACGTCCTGACTTTC.